This T cell receptor (beta chain) comes out of a study of lymphopenia after photon versus proton radiotherapy. Trimming took 0 bases from V and 2 from J, leaving 20 bases between them. CDR1 and CDR2 (germline): GTSNPN, SVGIG (reference sequence). There are 18 residues in the CDR3. Comment on this clone: Its antigen remains unidentified.

TCRdb's table, derived via immunoSEQ multiplex PCR, lists solely in-frame clones and lacks some. The sample lists some 25,000 clones; about 92% were seen once. Study conclusions and caveats: Relative stability marked proton patients; photon patients lost diversity and naive cells. Better survival with proton therapy was suggested as possible, not demonstrated.

This receptor was identified in a woman in her forties or fifties with cholangiocarcinoma. Sequences were derived from peripheral blood, sampled from a patient treated with photon-based radiotherapy. The genes are TRBV30 and TRBJ1-3, with D possibly TRBD1 on 6 matching bases. This CDR3 reads CAWSVRSVARGTGNTIYF. DNA for the CDR3: TGTGCCTGGAGTGTACGAAGTGTCGCTAGGGGGACTGGAAACACCATATATTTT.